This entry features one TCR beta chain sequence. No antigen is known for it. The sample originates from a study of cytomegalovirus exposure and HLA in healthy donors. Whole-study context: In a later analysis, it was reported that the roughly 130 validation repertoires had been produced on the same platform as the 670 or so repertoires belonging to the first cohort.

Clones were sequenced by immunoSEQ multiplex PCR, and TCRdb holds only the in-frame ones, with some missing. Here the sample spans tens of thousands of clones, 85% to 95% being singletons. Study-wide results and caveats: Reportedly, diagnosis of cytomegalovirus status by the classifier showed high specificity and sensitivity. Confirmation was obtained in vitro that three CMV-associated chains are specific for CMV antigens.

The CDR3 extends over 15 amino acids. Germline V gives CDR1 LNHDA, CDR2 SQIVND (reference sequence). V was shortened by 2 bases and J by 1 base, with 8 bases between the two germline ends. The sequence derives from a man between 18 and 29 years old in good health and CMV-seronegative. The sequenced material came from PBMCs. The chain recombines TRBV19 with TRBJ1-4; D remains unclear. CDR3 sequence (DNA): TGTGCCAGTAGTATAACGAGGGTAACTAATGAAAAACTGTTTTTT. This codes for CASSITRVTNEKLFF.